This passage covers 10 T cell receptor beta chains from one sample sequenced in a study of cytomegalovirus exposure and HLA in healthy donors. Repertoires were generated with immunoSEQ multiplex PCR, while TCRdb's copy carries only in-frame clones and drops some. This table holds about 49,000 clones, roughly 94% found once. Input material: PBMCs. Receptor source: a woman between 18 and 30 years old in good health and CMV-seropositive.

The rearrangement joins TRBV7-9 to TRBJ2-2; D is unclear. The CDR3 contains 13 residues. Germline CDR1 is SEHNR and CDR2 is FQNEAQ (reference sequence). Trimming took off 3 bases at V and 3 bases at J, with 5 bases between the two ends. The CDR3 protein is CASSFADTGELFF. CDR3 nucleotide sequence: TGTGCCAGCAGCTTCGCAGACACCGGGGAGCTGTTTTTT.

The chain couples TRBV9 to TRBJ2-7; possibly TRBD2 for D (5 bases). The CDR3 loop spans 13 amino acids. Germline V gives CDR1 SGDLS, CDR2 YYNGEE. V dropped 4 bases and J dropped 4 bases, with 12 bases sitting between them. In DNA, the CDR3 is TGTGCCAGCAGCTTTGGACTGGGATACGAGCAGTACTTC. Translated: CASSFGLGYEQYF.

V usage is TRBV11-3 and J usage is TRBJ2-3, with TRBD2 matching 7 bases. Germline V CDR1 and CDR2: SGHNT, YENEEA. J lost 3 bases, V lost 1 base, and 4 bases had no gene match. CDR3 length: 15 amino acids. CDR3 amino acids: CASSLGGGPTDTQYF. The DNA of the CDR3 is TGTGCCAGCAGCTTAGGGGGAGGGCCGACAGATACGCAGTATTTT. The whole variable domain, filled in from reference TRBV11-3 and TRBJ2-3, reads EAGVVQSPRYKIIEKKQPVAFWCNPISGHNTLYWYLQNLGQGPELLIRYENEEAVDDSQLPKDRFSAERLKGVDSTLKIQPAELGDSAVYLCASSLGGGPTDTQYFGPGTRLTVL.

This chain links TRBV7-8 with TRBJ2-5; 8 nucleotides line up with TRBD1. J was trimmed by 5 bases and V by 5 bases; bases with no gene match: 16. This CDR3 is built from 17 residues. Looked up from germline, CDR1 is SGHVS and CDR2 is FQNEAQ. CDR3 amino acids: CASSPRRTGFLAETQYF. The CDR3 DNA is TGTGCCAGCAGCCCCCGACGGACAGGGTTTCTTGCCGAGACCCAGTACTTC.

Only one count was recorded for this clone. The chain recombines TRBV7-3 with TRBJ2-7, with TRBD2 as a possible D gene (6 bases). Germline assignment: CDR1 SGHTA and CDR2 FQGTGA. There are 17 residues in the CDR3. V lost 2 bases to trimming and J lost 4 bases, with 21 bases between them. Written as DNA, the CDR3 is TGTGCCAGCAGCTTATACCCCGGGACTCCCCCGAAGTACGAGCAGTACTTC. Its translation is CASSLYPGTPPKYEQYF.

This clone was observed a single time. The chain recombines TRBV25-1 with TRBJ2-7, with 7 bases that match TRBD1. The germline V gene encodes CDR1 MGHDK and CDR2 SYGVNS. Trimming at V came to 8 bases and at J to 6 bases, leaving 10 bases not matched to a gene. The CDR3 loop spans 13 amino acids. CDR3 coding DNA: TGTGCCAGCTCCCGGGACAGCTCGGGCGAGCAGTACTTC. Its translation: CASSRDSSGEQYF.

The V call is TRBV4-1, the J call TRBJ2-1; D perhaps matches TRBD1 (5 bases). The CDR3 has 17 residues. Germline CDR1 and CDR2: MGHRA and YSYEKL. Trimming shortened V by 0 bases and J by 0 bases, and 12 bases separated the two germline ends. This CDR3 is CASSQEGHLSSYNEQFF. The CDR3 nucleotides read TGCGCCAGCAGCCAAGAGGGGCACCTGAGCTCCTACAATGAGCAGTTCTTC.

The chain employs TRBV7-9 and TRBJ2-7; TRBD1 is a possible D gene (6 bases). The V and J ends lost 6 bases and 2 bases respectively, with 8 bases between them. The CDR3 runs to 12 residues. Germline CDR1 SEHNR, CDR2 FQNEAQ (reference sequence). This chain's CDR3 is CASRDSTYEQYF. The CDR3 DNA reads as TGTGCCAGCAGGGACAGCACCTACGAGCAGTACTTC.

The chain recombines TRBV7-3 with TRBJ1-1, with D possibly matching TRBD1 (5 bases). The germline V gene has CDR1 SGHTA and CDR2 FQGTGA. Trimming stripped 5 bases from V and 3 bases from J, with 10 bases between. CDR3 length: 13 amino acids. CDR3 loop: CASSTGGDTEAFF. The CDR3, as DNA: TGTGCCAGCAGCACCGGGGGGGACACTGAAGCTTTCTTT.

The V gene is TRBV19, the J gene TRBJ2-5, with D perhaps matching TRBD1 (5 bases). The germline V gene has CDR1 LNHDA and CDR2 SQIVND (reference sequence). This CDR3 is 15 amino acids long. Trimming pared 3 bases from V and 2 bases from J, leaving 13 bases between. DNA for the CDR3: TGTGCCAGTAGTATTCGATTGGGGCAGCAAGAGACCCAGTACTTC. This sequence encodes CASSIRLGQQETQYF.